This T cell receptor (beta chain) was sequenced during a study of shared clonotypes between healthy human individuals. Study-level points and caveats: A few donors held 5% to 5.5% of naive CD4 clonotypes in common.

The germline V and J ends were trimmed by 1 base and 4 bases, with 12 bases remaining between them. The CDR3 is 15 residues long. Germline V gives CDR1 SGHDT, CDR2 YYEEEE. Deep-level assay runs were performed. Authors' data handling: Quality scores were absent from the junction-only immunoSEQ sequences, so filtering differed. Measured with immunoSEQ multiplex PCR; TCRdb has only the in-frame clones, and not every one. That table gives V, J and clone size, and the DNA gave D and trimming. The repertoire holds roughly 1.4 million clones, with 98% to 99% as singletons. This clone was recorded only once. Its antigen is as yet unknown.

The specimen sequenced was naive CD4+ T cells sorted from blood. Subset in this sample: CD45RA+ positively selected. The sequence was collected from a man younger than 45 in good health. The chain recombines TRBV5-6 with TRBJ2-1; maybe TRBD2 (5 bases). CDR3 amino acids: CASSLMGVRYNEQFF. CDR3 nucleotide sequence: TGTGCCAGCAGCTTGATGGGAGTAAGGTACAATGAGCAGTTCTTC.